The entry below describes one TCR beta chain. The antigen it recognizes is unknown. Per-base qualities were not stored, and no clone one base away is much larger. Library creation used the immunoSEQ multiplex PCR assay. A mixture of 60 forward primers for TCR Vbeta segments and 13 reverse primers for TCR Jbeta segments was used in the multiplex PCR. The CDR3 region of rearranged TCR beta genes was amplified from genomic DNA by a multiplex PCR assay. Amplified TCR beta libraries were sequenced as 87-base-pair reads on the Illumina HiSeq System. As for the authors' bioinformatics: A later analysis tallied approximately 87 million unique TCR beta chains across the 666 repertoires, and approximately 12 million of those chains were shared by two or more donors. To remove PCR and sequencing errors, raw reads were error-corrected and collapsed into unique sequences using a nearest-neighbor algorithm that merged closely related sequences. To assign V, D and J gene segments, CDR3 sequences were aligned to IMGT reference sequences. For a sequence to be retained, a match of at least six nucleotides was required to both a V gene segment and a J gene segment. A rearrangement was called productive if the CDR3 had no stop codons and remained in frame with V and J, and every other rearrangement was called non-productive. CDR3 was defined by IMGT convention, running from the second conserved V-encoded cysteine to the conserved J-encoded phenylalanine. Sequences without an unambiguous match to a single V gene segment were excluded from the earlier analysis of almost 600 of the donors. An earlier analysis of several hundred of the donors called V segments functional above 56.7% productive rearrangements and segregating when the between-donor standard deviation exceeded 5%. To diagnose cytomegalovirus status from the catalog of TCR beta chain sequences, a statistical classification framework was built. V and J gene assignment, in a later analysis, came from comparing TCR nucleotide sequences with IMGT/GENE-DB human TR gene sequences. A later analysis assigned CDR3 sequences and most-parsimonious VDJ recombination scenarios with the TCRdist pipeline. A later analysis defined each TCR beta chain by its CDR3 amino acid sequence plus V-gene family, and excluded reads lacking a unique V-gene family. In a later analysis, around 600 highly shared, low-generation-probability nucleotide sequences were removed to address suspected cross-contamination and a sequencing artifact. For each public chain, a later analysis derived a clonal expansion index from normalized ranks of inferred template counts within each repertoire. A later analysis computed generation probabilities with a VDJ recombination model fitted to out-of-frame rearrangements, and checked the results against IGoR. Hypergeometric tests were used in a later analysis to score TCR-TCR, TCR-HLA and TCR-CMV co-occurrence, with a repertoire-size bias correction applied to the TCR pairs. False discovery rates were estimated in a later analysis by permuting HLA or CMV assignments 20 times. In a later analysis, co-occurring TCRs were grouped using DBSCAN, and TCRdist sequence similarity was added for clustering within HLA-allele-positive subsets. For co-occurrence clustering, repertoires with fewer than 30,000 or more than 120,000 public chains were excluded, along with 5 or 6 repertoires with anomalous nucleotide sharing. Held by TCRdb, this immuneACCESS table contains in-frame sequences only and omits some clones. Under half of the omission traces to an unresolved V gene where checked; the cause of the rest is unknown. D and trimming were read from the DNA, whereas the V and J calls and clone size are those reported in that table. For this sample the table gives around 190,000 clones, of which around 84% were detected only once. In total, the top ten clones hold more than 0.95% of the sample.

These data originate in a study of cytomegalovirus exposure and HLA in healthy donors (dated by TCRdb to about 2017). Concerning the study at large: In an earlier analysis of approximately 640 of the donors, around 290 Gb of sequence data and 90 million to 120 million unique TCR beta sequences from about 179 million T cells were reported. An early release covering around 630 HLA-typed donors comprised 300 to 350 gigabases of sequencing data and tens of millions of unique TCR sequences. Of the approximately 400 genotyped donors, 65% to 90% fell in the genetic ancestry cluster associated with self-reported Caucasian donors. The aim of the study was to test whether cataloging public T cell receptors could identify signatures of past pathogen exposure. The T cell repertoires of roughly 660 subjects were profiled by immunosequencing and related to cytomegalovirus serostatus. In addition to the first cohort of 650 to 800 subjects, a separate validation cohort of approximately 130 different subjects was used. The study combined high-throughput TCR immunosequencing, statistical association of individual TCRs with disease status, and machine learning to predict cytomegalovirus infection status. In a later analysis, previously published TCR beta repertoires from several hundred donors were re-analyzed and high-resolution HLA genotyping was added so that TCR occurrence patterns could be studied. Rather than using new phenotypic data, the later analysis identified candidate immune exposures from TCR beta sequences and from how often those sequences occurred across donors. To decide whether each TCR beta V gene segment behaved as functional or pseudogenic, an earlier analysis of some 570 of the donors relied on high-throughput TCR beta sequencing. Donor age, sex, ethnicity and CMV serostatus were collected together with the repertoire data. A later genetic analysis took genome-wide SNP genotypes for about three fifths of the 666 donors and used that subset as a discovery cohort. Every discovery cohort repertoire had been produced on one sequencing platform. HLA typing included class I and class II loci at four-digit resolution. The number of donors typed differed by locus, with 629-630 for A, B, C, DRB1 and DQB1, around 520 for DQA1, over 600 for DPA1, and around 430 for DPB1. Four or five DR-DQ haplotypes were treated as single units for association and clustering because of strong linkage in the cohort. Among about 400 genotyped donors of the cohort, an average of approximately 240,000 unique TCR beta nucleotide sequences was sequenced per donor, of which approximately 18% were non-productive.

The paper's findings and limits, for the study overall: A further reported finding was that TCR beta sequences accurately predicted the HLA-A and HLA-B alleles for most subjects in the first cohort. In a later analysis, TCR association rates were found to vary across HLA loci, with the most associated TCRs seen for DRB1 alleles and the fewest for HLA-C alleles. Some IMGT-functional V segments, including TRBV6-2 and TRBV6-3, could not be distinguished by the 87-base-pair reads and were therefore excluded. Across donors, most TCR sequences were observed very rarely, whereas some public TCRs were present in many individuals. According to a later analysis, parvovirus B19, influenza, CMV and Epstein-Barr virus appeared linked to several top co-occurrence clusters. According to a later genetic analysis, donors in an Asian-associated ancestry cluster had fewer N-insertions in productive TCRs than the roughly 660-donor mean. Only TCR beta chains were sequenced in this cohort, and the absence of alpha or paired-chain data limited detectable features. A group of highly shared sequence variants was considered likely to be a technical artifact of the sequencing pipeline. A later analysis found that HLA-associated TCR beta chains were more clonally expanded and had lower generation probabilities than equally common non-associated chains. The classifier was reported to diagnose cytomegalovirus status with high specificity and sensitivity in both the original and validation cohorts. Sequencing depth was assumed to be roughly uniform across donors in the presence/absence analyses, though that assumption may not hold. Specific HLA alleles were associated with 16,951 TCR beta sequences at a false discovery rate of 0.05 in a later analysis. A total of 150 or so TCR beta chains were listed by the study as associated with cytomegalovirus. HLA typing was unavailable for some donors at each locus, so association tests used only the typed subset. The earlier analysis of a few hundred of the donors excluded approximately 17 rarely observed V segments, including chromosome 9 orphons, because counts were too low. In an earlier analysis of some 540 of the donors, most TCR beta V segments appeared in productive rearrangements about 90% or about 30% of the time, broadly matching IMGT annotations. A few of the identified cytomegalovirus-associated TCR beta chains were confirmed in vitro to be specific for cytomegalovirus antigens. Most CMV-associated TCR beta chains appeared to be HLA-restricted in a later analysis, and the HLA associations seemed to be driven largely by CMV exposure. CMV serostatus was the only immune exposure information available for the cohort. Correlated functional status among segregating V segments might be attributable to linkage disequilibrium, but an unknown experimental factor could not be ruled out. The authors suggested that the approach could potentially be generalized to other disease states and immunological phenotypes. When HLA alleles, especially DR and DQ, strongly co-occurred, TCR associations were difficult to assign to individual alleles. V-gene and J-gene trimming of TCR beta chains was associated with a missense DCLRE1C variant in a later genetic analysis, and the association was replicated in an independent cohort.

The cohort comprised approximately 700 healthy bone marrow donors. Cohort members were all nominally healthy when sampled, although unrecorded immune exposures were likely present. The donor was CMV seropositive and belonged to the group of 250 to 300 seropositive cohort members. A peripheral blood sample was provided by each donor, and peripheral blood mononuclear cells were used for TCR beta sequencing. The Qiagen DNeasy Blood Extraction Kit was used to extract genomic DNA from the blood cell samples. The CDR3 contains 16 residues, cysteine and phenylalanine counted. The CDR3 DNA has 48 bases and is translated from base 1. The junction shows trimming of 5 bases on V and 6 bases on J, plus 19 bases between the germline ends. CDR1 and CDR2, per the germline V gene (reference sequence), are MNHEY and SMNVEV.

Sequencing used PBMCs. This TCR was recovered from a girl aged 2 to 9 in good health and CMV-seropositive. This chain is built from TRBV27 and TRBJ2-2; a tentative D call is TRBD2 (6 bases match). The CDR3 protein is CASSPRGGVEAGELFF. The sequenced DNA: TGTGCCAGCAGTCCTCGTGGAGGGGTTGAAGCCGGGGAGCTGTTTTTT.